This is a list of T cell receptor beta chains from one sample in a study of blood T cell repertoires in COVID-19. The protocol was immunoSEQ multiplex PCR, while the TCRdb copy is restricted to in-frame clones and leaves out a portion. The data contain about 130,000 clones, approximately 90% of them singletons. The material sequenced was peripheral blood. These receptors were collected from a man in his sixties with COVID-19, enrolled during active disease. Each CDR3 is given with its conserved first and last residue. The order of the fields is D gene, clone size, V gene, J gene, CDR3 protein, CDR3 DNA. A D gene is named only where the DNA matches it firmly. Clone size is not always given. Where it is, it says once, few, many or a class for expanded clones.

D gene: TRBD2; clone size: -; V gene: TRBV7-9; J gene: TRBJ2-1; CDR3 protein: CASSRASQREENEQFF; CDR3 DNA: TGTGCCAGCAGCCGGGCTTCCCAGCGGGAAGAGAATGAGCAGTTCTTC
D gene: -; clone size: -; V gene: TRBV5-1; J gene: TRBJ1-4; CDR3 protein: CASSDRLSNEKLFF; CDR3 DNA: TGCGCCAGCAGCGACAGGCTCTCTAATGAAAAACTGTTTTTT
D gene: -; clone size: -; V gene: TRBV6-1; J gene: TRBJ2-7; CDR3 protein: CASRTNSYEQYF; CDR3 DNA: TGTGCCAGCAGGACAAACTCCTACGAGCAGTACTTC
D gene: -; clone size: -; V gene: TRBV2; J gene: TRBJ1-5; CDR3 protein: CASSVFSPSNQPQHF; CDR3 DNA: TGTGCCAGCAGTGTATTTTCTCCTAGCAATCAGCCCCAGCATTTT
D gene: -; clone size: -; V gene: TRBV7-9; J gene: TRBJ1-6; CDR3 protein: CASSLMENSPLHF; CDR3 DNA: TGTGCCAGCAGCTTAATGGAGAATTCACCCCTCCACTTT
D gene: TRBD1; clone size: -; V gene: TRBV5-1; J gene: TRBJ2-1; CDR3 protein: CASSPPGQNYNEQFF; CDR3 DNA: TGCGCCAGCAGCCCGCCGGGACAGAACTACAATGAGCAGTTCTTC
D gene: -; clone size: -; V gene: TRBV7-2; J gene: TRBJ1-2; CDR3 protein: CASSLIISGEAGYTF; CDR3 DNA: TGTGCCAGCAGCTTAATAATCTCGGGGGAAGCTGGCTACACCTTC
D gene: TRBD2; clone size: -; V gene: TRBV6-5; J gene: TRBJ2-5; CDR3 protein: CASSYGAGRETQYF; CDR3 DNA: TGTGCCAGCAGTTACGGAGCGGGGCGAGAGACCCAGTACTTC
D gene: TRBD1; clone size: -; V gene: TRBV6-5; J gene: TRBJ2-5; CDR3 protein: CASSSRGRRETQYF; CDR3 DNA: TGTGCCAGCAGTTCCAGGGGGCGCCGGGAGACCCAGTACTTC
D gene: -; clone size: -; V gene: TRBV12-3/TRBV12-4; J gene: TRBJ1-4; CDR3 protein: CASTVLEKLFF; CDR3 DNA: TGTGCCAGCACGGTCCTCGAAAAACTGTTTTTT
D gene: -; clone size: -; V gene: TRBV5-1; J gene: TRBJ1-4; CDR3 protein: CASSLRGTDNEKLFF; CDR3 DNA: TGCGCCAGCAGCCTGCGGGGCACTGACAATGAAAAACTGTTTTTT
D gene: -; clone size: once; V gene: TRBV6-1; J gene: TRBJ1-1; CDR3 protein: CASSERSLNTEAFF; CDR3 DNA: TGTGCCAGCAGTGAAAGGAGTCTGAACACTGAAGCTTTCTTT
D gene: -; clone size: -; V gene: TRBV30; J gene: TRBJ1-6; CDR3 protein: CAWSVKGLGNSPLHF; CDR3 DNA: TGTGCCTGGAGCGTTAAGGGGTTGGGGAATTCACCCCTCCACTTT
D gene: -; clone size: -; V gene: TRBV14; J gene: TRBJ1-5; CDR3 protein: CASSQGRNQPQHF; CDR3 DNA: TGTGCCAGCAGCCAAGGGCGCAATCAGCCCCAGCATTTT
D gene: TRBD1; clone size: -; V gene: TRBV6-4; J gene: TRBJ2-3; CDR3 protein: CASSPDRGTDTQYF; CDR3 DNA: TGTGCCAGCAGTCCCGACAGGGGGACAGATACGCAGTATTTT
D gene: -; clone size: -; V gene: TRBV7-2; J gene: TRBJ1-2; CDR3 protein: CASSLVYNPGRGYTF; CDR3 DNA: TGTGCCAGCAGCTTAGTCTATAATCCTGGGCGTGGCTACACCTTC
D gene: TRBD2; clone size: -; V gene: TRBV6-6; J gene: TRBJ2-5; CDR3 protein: CASSATSGGREGTQYF; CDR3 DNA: TGTGCCAGCAGTGCGACTAGCGGGGGGCGCGAGGGAACCCAGTACTTC
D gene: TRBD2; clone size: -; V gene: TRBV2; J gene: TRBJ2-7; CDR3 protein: CASGTSGVYEQYF; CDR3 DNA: TGTGCCAGCGGGACTAGCGGGGTGTACGAGCAGTACTTC
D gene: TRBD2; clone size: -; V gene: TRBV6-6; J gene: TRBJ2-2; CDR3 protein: CASSVLPGLAGGPNTGELFF; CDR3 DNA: TGTGCCAGCAGCGTTCTCCCGGGACTAGCGGGGGGGCCGAACACCGGGGAGCTGTTTTTT
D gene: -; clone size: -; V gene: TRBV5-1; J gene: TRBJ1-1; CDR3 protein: CASSLEGLGRTEAFF; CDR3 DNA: TGCGCCAGCAGCTTGGAGGGACTCGGGAGGACTGAAGCTTTCTTT
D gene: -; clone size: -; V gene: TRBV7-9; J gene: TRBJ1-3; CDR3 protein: CASSLASTGFAGNTIYF; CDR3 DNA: TGTGCCAGCAGCTTAGCCTCAACAGGGTTTGCTGGAAACACCATATATTTT
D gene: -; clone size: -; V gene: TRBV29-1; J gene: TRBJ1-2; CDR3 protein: CSVEEGAPTTNGYTF; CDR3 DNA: TGCAGCGTTGAAGAAGGGGCACCAACGACGAATGGCTACACCTTC
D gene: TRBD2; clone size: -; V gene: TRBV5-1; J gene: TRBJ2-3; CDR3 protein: CASSPRTSGYTDTQYF; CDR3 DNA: TGCGCCAGCAGCCCAAGGACTAGCGGATACACAGATACGCAGTATTTT
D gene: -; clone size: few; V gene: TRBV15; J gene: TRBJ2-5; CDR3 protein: CATSSRGAGETQYF; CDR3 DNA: TGTGCCACCAGTAGTCGGGGGGCCGGAGAGACCCAGTACTTC
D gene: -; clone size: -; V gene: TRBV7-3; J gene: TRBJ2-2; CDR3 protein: CASRPTVNTGELFF; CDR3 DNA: TGTGCCAGCAGGCCGACAGTGAACACCGGGGAGCTGTTTTTT
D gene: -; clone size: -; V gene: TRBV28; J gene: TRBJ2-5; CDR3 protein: CASSRGDRQETQYF; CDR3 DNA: TGTGCCAGCAGTCGCGGCGACAGACAAGAGACCCAGTACTTC
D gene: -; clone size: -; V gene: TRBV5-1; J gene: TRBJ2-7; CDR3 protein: CASSLKGASYEQYF; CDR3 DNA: TGCGCCAGCAGCTTAAAAGGGGCTAGTTACGAGCAGTACTTC
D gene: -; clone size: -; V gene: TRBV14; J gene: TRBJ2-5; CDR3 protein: CASNRGGQTQYF; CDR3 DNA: TGTGCCAGCAACAGGGGAGGACAGACCCAGTACTTC
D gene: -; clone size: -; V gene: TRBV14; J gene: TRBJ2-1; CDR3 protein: CASSHLDRNTYNEQFF; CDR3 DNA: TGTGCCAGCAGCCACCTCGACAGGAATACCTACAATGAGCAGTTCTTC
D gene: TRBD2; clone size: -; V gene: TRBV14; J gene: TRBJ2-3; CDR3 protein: CASSPRGADTQYF; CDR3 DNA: TGTGCCAGCAGCCCCCGGGGGGCAGATACGCAGTATTTT
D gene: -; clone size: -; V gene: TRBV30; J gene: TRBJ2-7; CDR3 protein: CAWSVRGLSSYEQYF; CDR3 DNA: TGTGCCTGGAGTGTACGAGGGTTAAGCTCCTACGAGCAGTACTTC
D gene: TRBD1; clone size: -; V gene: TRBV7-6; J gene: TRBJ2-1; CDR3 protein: CASSLVGTGRINEQFF; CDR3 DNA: TGTGCCAGCAGCTTAGTGGGGACAGGGAGGATCAATGAGCAGTTCTTC
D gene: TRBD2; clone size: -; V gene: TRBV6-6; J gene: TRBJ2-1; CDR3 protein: CASSRYRLAGGLNEQFF; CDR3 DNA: TGTGCCAGCAGTAGATACCGACTAGCGGGGGGGCTGAATGAGCAGTTCTTC
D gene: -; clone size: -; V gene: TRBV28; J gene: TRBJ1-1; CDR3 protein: CASSATDTEAFF; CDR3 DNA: TGTGCCAGCAGTGCTACGGACACTGAAGCTTTCTTT
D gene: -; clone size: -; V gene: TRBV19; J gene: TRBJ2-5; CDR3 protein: CASSIDGAQETQYF; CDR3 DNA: TGTGCCAGTAGTATCGATGGAGCGCAAGAGACCCAGTACTTC
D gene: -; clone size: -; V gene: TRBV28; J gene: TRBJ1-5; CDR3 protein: CASNQGGQPQHF; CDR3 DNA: TGTGCCAGCAACCAGGGAGGTCAGCCCCAGCATTTT
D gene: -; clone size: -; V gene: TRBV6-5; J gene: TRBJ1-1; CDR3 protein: CASISPTGRAEAFF; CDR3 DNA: TGTGCCAGCATCTCCCCGACGGGCAGGGCTGAAGCTTTCTTT
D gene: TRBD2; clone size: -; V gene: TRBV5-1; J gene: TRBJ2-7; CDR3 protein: CASSILAGASYEQYF; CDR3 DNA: TGCGCCAGCAGCATCCTAGCGGGGGCTTCCTACGAGCAGTACTTC
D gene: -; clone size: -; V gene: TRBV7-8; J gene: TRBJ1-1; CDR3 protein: CASSLGPVWRPNTEAFF; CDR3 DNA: TGTGCCAGCAGCTTAGGACCTGTGTGGAGGCCAAACACTGAAGCTTTCTTT
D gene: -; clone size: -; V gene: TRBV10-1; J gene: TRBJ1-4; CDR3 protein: CASSDGTREKLFF; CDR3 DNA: TGCGCCAGCAGTGACGGGACACGGGAAAAACTGTTTTTT
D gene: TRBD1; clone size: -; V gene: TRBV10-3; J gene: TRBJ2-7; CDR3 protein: CAVTGGHSYEQYF; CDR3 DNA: TGTGCCGTCACAGGGGGGCACTCCTACGAGCAGTACTTC